This note documents a single TCR beta chain sequence. Its target is not known. The data originate from a study of shared clonotypes between healthy human individuals. Findings and limits, study-wide: Memory subsets generally showed lower estimated richness than naive subsets.

The DNA input per sorted-subset replicate PCR was about 180 ng, corresponding to roughly 31,000 T cell genomes. Assay used: immunoSEQ multiplex PCR; TCRdb lists only in-frame clones, some missing. The top ten hold under 0.6% of the sample, which has some 1,100,000 clones, 70% to 80% seen once. Every donor, a Caucasian adult, lived in Nashville, Tennessee. The sample comprised memory CD4+ T cells from PBMCs. Subset reported: CD45RA-negative fraction. The TCR sequence derives from a man aged 18 to 29 in good health. Some clones in this sample may be carry-over from other donors' samples.

DNA for the CDR3: TGTGCCAGCAGTTTAGTGTTGGCAGTAGGCCAGCCCCAGCATTTT. It translates to CASSLVLAVGQPQHF. V and J are TRBV28 and TRBJ1-5; D gene unclear. CDR3 length: 15 amino acids. The germline V and J ends were trimmed by 2 bases and 7 bases, with 15 bases remaining between them. The V gene's germline CDR1 is MDHEN and CDR2 SYDVKM.